This is a list of T cell receptor beta chains from one sample in a study of radiation and T cells in renal cell carcinoma. The repertoire was sequenced with immunoSEQ multiplex PCR; TCRdb's copy has only in-frame clones and lacks some. In the table there are 120,000 or so clones, 80% to 90% of which are singletons. The sample consisted of blood, taken from a patient whose treatment included radiotherapy and nephrectomy. Every receptor here comes from a woman aged 60-70 years with renal cell carcinoma. The CDR3 runs from the conserved cysteine through the conserved F or W. D genes are given only for firm matches. Clone size is stated in some rows and not others, as once, few, many or a class when expanded.

cdr3_length: 17
v_call: TRBV27
j_call: TRBJ2-1
clone_size: -
d_call: -
cdr3_nt: TGTGCCAGCAGTTTGGGGGTGGGGCGGCCTTCCTACAATGAGCAGTTCTTC
cdr3_aa: CASSLGVGRPSYNEQFF

cdr3_length: 13
v_call: TRBV19
j_call: TRBJ1-2
clone_size: -
d_call: -
cdr3_nt: TGTGCCAGTAGAGCCTCTGAGCTTCAGGGCTACACCTTC
cdr3_aa: CASRASELQGYTF

cdr3_length: 14
v_call: TRBV4-1
j_call: TRBJ2-1
clone_size: few
d_call: -
cdr3_nt: TGCGCCAGCAGCTGGACAAGCTCCTACAATGAGCAGTTCTTC
cdr3_aa: CASSWTSSYNEQFF

cdr3_length: 11
v_call: TRBV19
j_call: TRBJ2-3
clone_size: -
d_call: -
cdr3_nt: TGTGCCAGTAGTATAACGGGTACGCAGTATTTT
cdr3_aa: CASSITGTQYF

cdr3_length: 16
v_call: TRBV11-3
j_call: TRBJ2-3
clone_size: once
d_call: TRBD2
cdr3_nt: TGTGCCAGCAGCTTAGGACTAGCGGGACTCACAGATACGCAGTATTTT
cdr3_aa: CASSLGLAGLTDTQYF

cdr3_length: 14
v_call: TRBV7-2
j_call: TRBJ1-2
clone_size: few
d_call: -
cdr3_nt: TGTGCCAGCAGCTTACTGAATCCTAACTATGGCTACACCTTC
cdr3_aa: CASSLLNPNYGYTF

cdr3_length: 15
v_call: TRBV6-5
j_call: TRBJ2-7
clone_size: -
d_call: TRBD2
cdr3_nt: TGTGCCATTCCCAGGTGGGAGGGCCTGCGGAACGAGCAGTACTTC
cdr3_aa: CAIPRWEGLRNEQYF

cdr3_length: 13
v_call: TRBV6-5
j_call: TRBJ2-3
clone_size: -
d_call: -
cdr3_nt: TGTGCCAGCACCTTAAAGGGAACAGATACGCAGTATTTT
cdr3_aa: CASTLKGTDTQYF

cdr3_length: 13
v_call: TRBV2
j_call: TRBJ1-1
clone_size: -
d_call: -
cdr3_nt: TGTGCCAGCAGTAACGACAGGCACACTGAAGCTTTCTTT
cdr3_aa: CASSNDRHTEAFF

cdr3_length: 15
v_call: TRBV2
j_call: TRBJ1-4
clone_size: -
d_call: -
cdr3_nt: TGTGCCAGCAGGCTCGAACAGGGCGTTAATGAAAAACTGTTTTTT
cdr3_aa: CASRLEQGVNEKLFF

cdr3_length: 14
v_call: TRBV28
j_call: TRBJ1-1
clone_size: -
d_call: -
cdr3_nt: TGTGCCAGCAGGCGCGGGGGGACGAACACTGAAGCTTTCTTT
cdr3_aa: CASRRGGTNTEAFF

cdr3_length: 14
v_call: TRBV15
j_call: TRBJ1-2
clone_size: -
d_call: -
cdr3_nt: TGTGCCACCAGCAGAGATCTGGCTAACTATGGCTACACCTTC
cdr3_aa: CATSRDLANYGYTF

cdr3_length: 13
v_call: TRBV7-9
j_call: TRBJ1-1
clone_size: -
d_call: -
cdr3_nt: TGTGCCAGCAGCTTAGGAATGAACACTGAAGCTTTCTTT
cdr3_aa: CASSLGMNTEAFF

cdr3_length: 15
v_call: TRBV9
j_call: TRBJ2-4
clone_size: -
d_call: TRBD1
cdr3_nt: TGTGCCAGCAGCGTAGAAAGTTGGACAGGGGACATTCAGTACTTC
cdr3_aa: CASSVESWTGDIQYF

cdr3_length: 15
v_call: TRBV11-2
j_call: TRBJ2-2
clone_size: once
d_call: -
cdr3_nt: TGTGCCAGCAGCTCGAGGGGATCATCAGCCGGGGAGCTGTTTTTT
cdr3_aa: CASSSRGSSAGELFF

cdr3_length: 15
v_call: TRBV5-4
j_call: TRBJ1-1
clone_size: -
d_call: TRBD1
cdr3_nt: TGTGCCAGCAGCGGATTGGACAGGGCGAACACTGAAGCTTTCTTT
cdr3_aa: CASSGLDRANTEAFF

cdr3_length: 14
v_call: TRBV5-1
j_call: TRBJ2-7
clone_size: -
d_call: -
cdr3_nt: TGCGCCAGCAGCTACCAGGGGGGCTCCTACGAGCAGTACTTC
cdr3_aa: CASSYQGGSYEQYF

cdr3_length: 14
v_call: TRBV15
j_call: TRBJ2-7
clone_size: -
d_call: -
cdr3_nt: TGTGCCACCAGCTCCCTCTCCCCCGCCTACGAGCAGTACTTC
cdr3_aa: CATSSLSPAYEQYF

cdr3_length: 12
v_call: TRBV5-4
j_call: TRBJ2-7
clone_size: once
d_call: -
cdr3_nt: TGTGCCAGCAGCTTGAACAACTACGAGCAGTACTTC
cdr3_aa: CASSLNNYEQYF

cdr3_length: 14
v_call: TRBV5-4
j_call: TRBJ2-1
clone_size: once
d_call: -
cdr3_nt: TGTGCCAGCAGCTTGCGGCAGGGGTGGAATGAGCAGTTCTTC
cdr3_aa: CASSLRQGWNEQFF

cdr3_length: 17
v_call: TRBV7-9
j_call: TRBJ2-7
clone_size: -
d_call: -
cdr3_nt: TGTGCCAGCAGCTTAGACCTGAGTATAGCGGCGAGTGTGGAGCAGTACTTC
cdr3_aa: CASSLDLSIAASVEQYF

cdr3_length: 15
v_call: TRBV19
j_call: TRBJ2-1
clone_size: once
d_call: -
cdr3_nt: TGTGCCAGTAGACCGGACAGTCTGACGTACAATGAGCAGTTCTTC
cdr3_aa: CASRPDSLTYNEQFF

cdr3_length: 15
v_call: TRBV19
j_call: TRBJ1-5
clone_size: -
d_call: -
cdr3_nt: TGTGCCAGTAGTACGTCGGGACCGCTGAATCAGCCCCAGCATTTT
cdr3_aa: CASSTSGPLNQPQHF

cdr3_length: 17
v_call: TRBV28
j_call: TRBJ2-2
clone_size: -
d_call: TRBD1
cdr3_nt: TGTGCCAGCCGCCCAGGTGGGGGACAGTCATACACCGGGGAGCTGTTTTTT
cdr3_aa: CASRPGGGQSYTGELFF

cdr3_length: 12
v_call: TRBV7-9
j_call: TRBJ2-1
clone_size: -
d_call: -
cdr3_nt: TGTGCCAGCAGCCGCGTGTCACATGAGCAGTTCTTC
cdr3_aa: CASSRVSHEQFF

cdr3_length: 12
v_call: TRBV25-1
j_call: TRBJ1-2
clone_size: -
d_call: -
cdr3_nt: TGTGCCAGCAGTGATGTAGGGAGGGGCTACACCTTC
cdr3_aa: CASSDVGRGYTF

cdr3_length: 11
v_call: TRBV2
j_call: TRBJ1-2
clone_size: -
d_call: TRBD1
cdr3_nt: TGTGCCAGCAGGACAGGGGGAGGCTACACCTTC
cdr3_aa: CASRTGGGYTF

cdr3_length: 14
v_call: TRBV4-3
j_call: TRBJ2-5
clone_size: -
d_call: -
cdr3_nt: TGCGCCAGCAGCCAAGATATGGGGTGGCAGACCCAGTACTTC
cdr3_aa: CASSQDMGWQTQYF

cdr3_length: 16
v_call: TRBV11-2
j_call: TRBJ2-2
clone_size: few
d_call: -
cdr3_nt: TGTGCCAGCAGCTTCGGTGCGGGCTCGAACACCGGGGAGCTGTTTTTT
cdr3_aa: CASSFGAGSNTGELFF

cdr3_length: 12
v_call: TRBV11-3
j_call: TRBJ1-1
clone_size: -
d_call: -
cdr3_nt: TGTGCCAGCAGCGGCCAAAAAGAGGGGGCTTTCTTT
cdr3_aa: CASSGQKEGAFF

cdr3_length: 15
v_call: TRBV15
j_call: TRBJ2-7
clone_size: -
d_call: -
cdr3_nt: TGTGCCACCAGCAGGACCCACGGGACACACTACGAGCAGTACTTC
cdr3_aa: CATSRTHGTHYEQYF

cdr3_length: 15
v_call: TRBV15
j_call: TRBJ1-6
clone_size: once
d_call: TRBD1
cdr3_nt: TGTGCCACCAGCAGAGATCGGACAGGGGTCTCACCCCTCCACTTT
cdr3_aa: CATSRDRTGVSPLHF

cdr3_length: 14
v_call: TRBV19
j_call: TRBJ1-5
clone_size: -
d_call: -
cdr3_nt: TGTGCCAGTCGCCCCCCAGGGAGTTTCGAGCCCCAGCATTTT
cdr3_aa: CASRPPGSFEPQHF

cdr3_length: 17
v_call: TRBV4-1
j_call: TRBJ2-7
clone_size: -
d_call: -
cdr3_nt: TGCGCCAGCAGCCAAGATGGTCTGGGCAGGGAAGCCTACGAGCAGTACTTC
cdr3_aa: CASSQDGLGREAYEQYF

cdr3_length: 14
v_call: TRBV11-3
j_call: TRBJ2-5
clone_size: -
d_call: -
cdr3_nt: TGTGCCAGCAGCCATTCACGGCTTGGGGAGACCCAGTACTTC
cdr3_aa: CASSHSRLGETQYF

cdr3_length: 13
v_call: TRBV7-9
j_call: TRBJ1-2
clone_size: -
d_call: TRBD1
cdr3_nt: TGTGCCAGCAGAACAGGGGGAGGTGACGGCTACACCTTC
cdr3_aa: CASRTGGGDGYTF

cdr3_length: 14
v_call: TRBV5-1
j_call: TRBJ2-7
clone_size: -
d_call: -
cdr3_nt: TGCGCCAGCAGCCTAGGCGGCGGAGACTACGAGCAGTACTTC
cdr3_aa: CASSLGGGDYEQYF

cdr3_length: 17
v_call: TRBV10-3
j_call: TRBJ1-5
clone_size: -
d_call: TRBD1
cdr3_nt: TGTGCCATCAGTGAGAGGAATCCGGGACAGGGTGATCAGCCCCAGCATTTT
cdr3_aa: CAISERNPGQGDQPQHF

cdr3_length: 13
v_call: TRBV29-1
j_call: TRBJ2-7
clone_size: -
d_call: TRBD1
cdr3_nt: TGCAGCGTTGAAAAGGGACAGGGCTACGAGCAGTACTTC
cdr3_aa: CSVEKGQGYEQYF

cdr3_length: 15
v_call: TRBV19
j_call: TRBJ1-1
clone_size: -
d_call: -
cdr3_nt: TGTGCCACCAGAGGGTGGGCAGGGGCGAACACTGAAGCTTTCTTT
cdr3_aa: CATRGWAGANTEAFF

cdr3_length: 14
v_call: TRBV19
j_call: TRBJ2-3
clone_size: once
d_call: -
cdr3_nt: TGTGCCAGTAGTATAATGCATAACGCAGATACGCAGTATTTT
cdr3_aa: CASSIMHNADTQYF

cdr3_length: 12
v_call: TRBV29-1
j_call: TRBJ1-1
clone_size: -
d_call: -
cdr3_nt: TGCAGCGTTAGTATGGGGAACACTGAAGCTTTCTTT
cdr3_aa: CSVSMGNTEAFF

cdr3_length: 14
v_call: TRBV7-9
j_call: TRBJ1-4
clone_size: once
d_call: -
cdr3_nt: TGTGCCAGCAGCCGAACCGACGGTAACGAAAAACTGTTTTTT
cdr3_aa: CASSRTDGNEKLFF

cdr3_length: 18
v_call: TRBV28
j_call: TRBJ2-6
clone_size: -
d_call: TRBD1
cdr3_nt: TGTGCCACCCGGCCCGGGACAGTTGCTCTCTCTGGGGCCAACGTCCTGACTTTC
cdr3_aa: CATRPGTVALSGANVLTF

cdr3_length: 15
v_call: TRBV9
j_call: TRBJ2-7
clone_size: -
d_call: TRBD2
cdr3_nt: TGTGCCAGCAGTGAAAGGGGAGGGTACTCCTACGAGCAGTACTTC
cdr3_aa: CASSERGGYSYEQYF

cdr3_length: 14
v_call: TRBV7-2
j_call: TRBJ1-2
clone_size: -
d_call: TRBD1
cdr3_nt: TGTGCCAGCATCCCAGGGGGTTCTAACTATGGCTACACCTTC
cdr3_aa: CASIPGGSNYGYTF

cdr3_length: 15
v_call: TRBV11-3
j_call: TRBJ2-7
clone_size: -
d_call: -
cdr3_nt: TGTGCCAGCAGCTTATTTGGGGGTAAAGGAAACGAGCAGTACTTC
cdr3_aa: CASSLFGGKGNEQYF

cdr3_length: 13
v_call: TRBV6-6
j_call: TRBJ1-5
clone_size: -
d_call: TRBD1
cdr3_nt: TGTGCCAGCAGCCCCCAGGGGGGCCTGCCCCAGCATTTT
cdr3_aa: CASSPQGGLPQHF

cdr3_length: 14
v_call: TRBV6-5
j_call: TRBJ1-6
clone_size: once
d_call: -
cdr3_nt: TGTGCCAGCAGTTACGCAGGGTATAATTCACCCCTCCACTTT
cdr3_aa: CASSYAGYNSPLHF

cdr3_length: 12
v_call: TRBV7-2
j_call: TRBJ2-2
clone_size: -
d_call: -
cdr3_nt: TGTGCCAGCAACTTAATTCCCGGGGAGCTGTTTTTT
cdr3_aa: CASNLIPGELFF